The 28 T cell receptor beta chains in this list originate from one sample, sequenced in a study of blood T cells in healthy people across ages. The authors ran a second PCR of roughly 6 to 11 cycles using a sample-barcoded 5' primer and a J-beta primer mix. One entry per CDR3 protein, called by TCRdb with MiXCR from the 5' RACE reads. The table lists 1.5 million to 2 million distinct CDR3 sequences, under 30% of them singletons. The sequencing input was blood. The source is a woman under 40 in good health.

As regards this clonotype: A much more abundant neighbour one base away suggests this may be a read error. This rearrangement joins TRBV7-8 to TRBJ2-4; weak D call: TRBD2 (5 bases). The CDR3 totals 16 residues. Trimming took 5 bases from V and 6 from J, leaving 20 bases between them. In germline, CDR1 is SGHVS, CDR2 FQNEAQ. The CDR3 DNA sequence: TGTGCCAGCAGCGCTAGACTAACGTCAAGTGGAAACATTCAGTACTTC. It specifies CASSARLTSSGNIQYF.

On this clonotype: A much larger clone lies a single base off, so this may be a read error. The chain has TRBV5-5 and TRBJ2-3, with TRBD1 matching 10 bases. Germline values: CDR1 SGHKS, CDR2 YYEKEE (reference sequence). This CDR3 contains 15 residues. The CDR3, as DNA: TGTGCCAGCAGCTCGGACAGGGGGAGCACAGGTACGCAGTATTTT. Translation: CASSSDRGSTGTQYF.

J is TRBJ2-1 and V is TRBV19; the match to TRBD2 covers 8 bases. The ends lost 5 bases at V and 7 bases at J; junction bases unmatched: 10. Germline CDR1 and CDR2: LNHDA and SQIVND (reference sequence). This CDR3 has 15 amino acids. The CDR3 region has the DNA TGTGCCAGTAGTTTCTCGGGAGGGCCAACAAATGAGCAGTTCTTC. Protein: CASSFSGGPTNEQFF. The variable domain in full, with the rest retrieved from reference TRBV19 and TRBJ2-1, is DGGITQSPKYLFRKEGQNVTLSCEQNLNHDAMYWYRQDPGQGLRLIYYSQIVNDFQKGDIAEGYSVSREKKESFPLTVTSAQKNPTAFYLCASSFSGGPTNEQFFGPGTRLTVL.

In its sample, this clonotype was seen many times. The V and J genes are TRBV7-2 and TRBJ1-4, with 8 bases aligning to TRBD1. There are 17 residues in the CDR3. Germline loops: CDR1 SGHTA, CDR2 FQGNSA. V was pared by 5 bases and J by 1 base, with 9 bases of the junction left unmatched. The CDR3 DNA is TGTGCCAGCAGCCTCGGACAGGGAGTGCTAACTAATGAAAAACTGTTTTTT. It codes for CASSLGQGVLTNEKLFF.

The rearrangement uses TRBV5-5 and TRBJ1-2; no clear D gene. Trimming stripped 4 bases from V and 6 bases from J, with 19 bases between. The CDR3 has 15 amino acids. Germline V gene sequence: CDR1 SGHKS, CDR2 YYEKEE (reference sequence). The CDR3 loop is CASSVPPGRINGYTF. CDR3 nucleotides: TGTGCCAGCAGCGTGCCCCCTGGCAGGATAAATGGCTACACCTTC.

A remark on this clonotype: Because it lacks the conserved phenylalanine or tryptophan at the end, this CDR3 is likely a read error. The genes are TRBV6-2 or TRBV6-3 and TRBJ1-1, with D unresolved. The CDR3 is 12 residues long. Trimming took off 7 bases at V and 0 bases at J, with 6 bases between the two ends. The germline V gene encodes CDR1 MNHEY and CDR2 SVGEGT. Here the CDR3 reads CASTRMNTEAFL. The CDR3 DNA is TGTGCCAGCACTCGAATGAACACTGAAGCTTTCTTG.

This clonotype was detected only a few times. This chain links TRBV6-1 with TRBJ2-7; D might be TRBD1 (8 bases). This CDR3 region has 14 residues. Germline CDR1 and CDR2: MNHNS and SASEGT. Trimming took 6 bases from V and 1 from J, leaving 13 bases between them. The CDR3 reads CASRLQGGSYEQYF. The CDR3 DNA is TGTGCCAGCAGACTACAGGGGGGGTCCTACGAGCAGTACTTC.

The chain joins TRBV27 to TRBJ2-1, with 8 nucleotides matching TRBD2. In germline, CDR1 is MNHEY, CDR2 SMNVEV (reference sequence). Trimming took 7 bases from V and 2 from J; bases not matched to a gene: 16. The CDR3 covers 18 residues. DNA of the CDR3: TGTGCCAGCACCAACCAAGGGCCAGGGCGGGAGGCCTACAATGAGCAGTTCTTC. It yields the protein CASTNQGPGREAYNEQFF.

This clonotype has ten or more counts. CDR3: CSVEGARYEQYF. The CDR3 DNA reads as TGCAGCGTTGAGGGGGCGCGCTACGAGCAGTACTTC. The chain has TRBV29-1 and TRBJ2-7; D might be TRBD1 (6 bases). V lost 3 bases, J lost 3 bases, and 9 bases lay in between. The CDR3 covers 12 residues. Germline V CDR1 and CDR2: SQVTM, ANQGSEA.

The chain recombines TRBV6-6 with TRBJ2-5; 10 bases align to TRBD1. Trimming took 7 bases from V and 2 from J; bases not matched to a gene: 4. The CDR3 has 14 residues. Looked up from germline, CDR1 is MNHNY and CDR2 is SVGAGI (reference sequence). The CDR3 is CASIKDRGQETQYF. The CDR3 coding sequence is TGTGCCAGCATAAAGGACAGGGGGCAAGAGACCCAGTACTTC.

This clonotype appeared many times. J is TRBJ2-7 and V is TRBV6-2 or TRBV6-3; D is unclear. Trimming pared 6 bases from V and 1 base from J, leaving 13 bases between. CDR1 MNHEY and CDR2 SVGEGT come from the germline V gene. The CDR3 is made up of 14 amino acids. The CDR3: CASREELLSYEQYF. The CDR3 DNA reads TGTGCCAGCAGAGAGGAACTACTTTCCTACGAGCAGTACTTC.

The gene calls are TRBV29-1 and TRBJ2-5; D ambiguous. The end of the DNA aligns better with TRBJ2-7, so the J call may be wrong. Germline V gene lookup returns CDR1 SQVTM and CDR2 ANQGSEA. The CDR3 is made up of 11 amino acids. The CDR3 bases are TGCAGCGTTGGGTACTCGAACGAGCAGTACTTC. Protein: CSVGYSNEQYF.

This clonotype was seen only a few times. The chain recombines TRBV20-1 with TRBJ2-7; TRBD1 agrees at 7 bases. Looked up from germline, CDR1 is DFQATT and CDR2 is SNEGSKA (reference sequence). The CDR3 has 14 residues. J gave up 4 bases and V 2 bases, and 8 bases lay outside the gene matches. The CDR3 spells CSARSGQTVYEQYF. CDR3 DNA sequence: TGCAGTGCTAGATCGGGACAGACCGTTTACGAGCAGTACTTC.

The CDR3 coding sequence is TGTGCCAGCAGCTTAGCGGGGTGGGCTGAGCAGTTCTTC. Amino acid sequence: CASSLAGWAEQFF. The chain links TRBV7-2 to TRBJ2-1, with D unresolved. The germline gives CDR1 SGHTA, CDR2 FQGNSA. V lost 0 bases and J 9 bases, leaving 9 bases between the germline ends. CDR3 size: 13 residues.

V usage is TRBV11-3 and J usage is TRBJ2-3; tentatively, D is TRBD1 (6 bases). Germline CDR1 reads SGHNT; CDR2 reads YENEEA. The CDR3 extends over 12 amino acids. V lost 5 bases to trimming and J lost 10 bases, with 13 bases between them. For the CDR3, the DNA is TGTGCCAGCAGCGGGGAGAAGGGGGCGCAGTATTTT. Translating gives CASSGEKGAQYF.

This sequence joins TRBV30 and TRBJ1-1; D unclear. There are 13 residues in the CDR3. The germline V gene encodes CDR1 GTSNPN and CDR2 SVGIG (reference sequence). Trimming removed 0 bases from V and 4 bases from J, with 9 bases in between. CDR3 residues: CAWSVRRGTEAFF. The CDR3 DNA is TGTGCCTGGAGTGTTCGCCGTGGCACTGAAGCTTTCTTT.

This clonotype has at least ten counts. CDR3 region: CASSQGDREQETQYF. For the CDR3, the DNA is TGCGCCAGCAGCCAAGGGGACAGGGAACAAGAGACCCAGTACTTC. The chain recombines TRBV4-3 with TRBJ2-5; TRBD1 agrees at 9 bases. Germline CDR1 reads LGHNA; CDR2 reads YSLEER. This CDR3 is built from 15 residues. The junction had 2 bases not matched to a gene; V was cut back by 1 base and J by 2 bases.

This clonotype was recorded at least ten times. This chain links TRBV7-9 with TRBJ2-3; 8 positions agree with TRBD1. In germline, CDR1 is SEHNR, CDR2 FQNEAQ (reference sequence). V was pared by 0 bases and J by 7 bases, with 6 bases of the junction left unmatched. This CDR3 has 15 amino acids. This chain's CDR3 is CASSLAGQGSYTQYF. The CDR3 nucleotides are TGTGCCAGCAGCTTAGCCGGACAGGGATCATATACGCAGTATTTT.

The V and J genes are TRBV27 and TRBJ1-2; D possibly corresponds to TRBD1 (5 bases). The CDR3 length is 12 residues. V was clipped by 6 bases and J by 4 bases, with 9 bases between them. Germline CDR1 is MNHEY and CDR2 is SMNVEV (reference sequence). CDR3 protein: CASSDSTYGYTF. The DNA for the CDR3 is TGTGCCAGCAGCGACAGTACCTATGGCTACACCTTC.

The chain carries TRBV9 and TRBJ2-2; 13 bases are shared with TRBD2. The J segment lost 4 bases and the V segment lost 4 bases, leaving 4 bases of the junction unmatched. This CDR3 is built from 16 residues. Per germline, CDR1 SGDLS and CDR2 YYNGEE. The CDR3, as DNA: TGTGCCAGCAGCCCCGGGACTAGCGGGATCACCGGGGAGCTGTTTTTT. Encoded protein: CASSPGTSGITGELFF.

On this clonotype itself: One end of the junction does not line up with germline, which may come from a read error. The chain is built from TRBV9 and TRBJ2-5, with D perhaps matching TRBD1 (6 bases). The germline V gene has CDR1 SGDLS and CDR2 YYNGEE. The length of the CDR3 is 14 residues. CDR3 sequence reads: CASSEDSGGETRYF. CDR3 sequence (DNA): TGTGCCAGCAGCGAGGACAGTGGGGGAGAGACCCGGTACTTC.

This clonotype was found a few times. The genes are TRBV7-2 and TRBJ2-1; D is possibly TRBD2 (6 bases). The CDR3 loop spans 15 amino acids. CDR1 and CDR2 from the germline V gene are SGHTA and FQGNSA. The V and J ends lost 4 bases and 5 bases respectively, with 15 bases between them. CDR3 region: CASSYRGGRHNEQFF. In DNA form, the CDR3 reads TGTGCCAGCAGCTACCGTGGAGGGAGGCACAATGAGCAGTTCTTC.

The chain uses TRBV11-2 and TRBJ2-7, with a tentative D call TRBD2 (5 bases). The CDR3 spans 14 residues. Germline V CDR1 and CDR2: SGHAT, FQNNGV. With 2 bases removed from V and 7 bases from J, the gap between germline ends came to 15 bases. The CDR3 DNA is TGTGCCAGCAGCTTATTGCTAGGGAGCAATGAGCAGTACTTC. Translated, it gives CASSLLLGSNEQYF.

The CDR3 DNA is TGCAGCGTTGAGAGTCAGACTAATTCACCCCTCCACTTT. This codes for CSVESQTNSPLHF. This chain joins TRBV29-1 and TRBJ1-6; D is unresolved. This CDR3 is 13 amino acids long. CDR1 and CDR2 from the germline V gene are SQVTM and ANQGSEA. Trimming pared 3 bases from V and 6 bases from J, leaving 9 bases between.

A remark on this clonotype: A much larger clone differs from this one at a single base, so this may be a read error. The chain combines TRBV5-1 with TRBJ2-7; TRBD1 aligns across 9 bases. Per germline, CDR1 SGHRS and CDR2 YFSETQ. The CDR3 has 15 amino acids. After removal of 0 bases from V and 5 bases from J, the junction contained 6 bases not matched to a gene. The CDR3 nucleotides are TGCGCCAGCAGCTTGGGCAGGACAGGGGAGCACGAGCAGTACTTC. It codes for CASSLGRTGEHEQYF.

V is TRBV18 and J is TRBJ1-2; D is unresolved. Germline V CDR1 and CDR2: KGHSH, LQKENI. Trimming cost V 1 base and J 7 bases, with 13 bases left between them. The CDR3 extends over 14 amino acids. The CDR3 protein is CASSPQVVTSGYTF. For the CDR3, the DNA is TGTGCCAGCTCACCACAGGTGGTCACCTCTGGCTACACCTTC.

This clonotype was detected only a few times. A read error may explain this, as a much larger clone is one base away. This chain connects TRBV5-1 to TRBJ1-2; 8 bases agree with TRBD1. This CDR3 spans 15 amino acids. V lost 3 bases, J lost 5 bases, and 9 bases stayed unmatched. CDR1 and CDR2 (germline): SGHRS, YFSETQ. This CDR3 is CASSSTGQERYGYTF. The CDR3 bases are TGCGCCAGCAGCTCGACGGGACAGGAAAGATATGGCTACACCTTC.

The chain has TRBV4-1 and TRBJ2-7; 10 bases align to TRBD1. Germline loops: CDR1 MGHRA, CDR2 YSYEKL. There are 17 residues in the CDR3. After removal of 1 base from V and 2 bases from J, the junction contained 8 bases not matched to a gene. This chain's CDR3 is CASSQVGRGQGTYEQYF. The CDR3 DNA sequence: TGCGCCAGCAGCCAAGTTGGCCGGGGACAGGGGACCTACGAGCAGTACTTC.